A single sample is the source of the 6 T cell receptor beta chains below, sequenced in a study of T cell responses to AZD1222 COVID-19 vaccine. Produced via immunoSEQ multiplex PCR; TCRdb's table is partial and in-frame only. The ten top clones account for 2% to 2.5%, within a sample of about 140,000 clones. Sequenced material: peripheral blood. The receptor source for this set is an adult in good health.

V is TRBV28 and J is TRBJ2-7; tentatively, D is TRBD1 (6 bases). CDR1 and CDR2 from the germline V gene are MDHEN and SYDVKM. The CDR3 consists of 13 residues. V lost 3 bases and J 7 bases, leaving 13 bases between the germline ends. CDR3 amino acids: CASSFPRDKEQYF. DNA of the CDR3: TGTGCCAGCAGTTTTCCTAGGGACAAAGAGCAGTACTTC.

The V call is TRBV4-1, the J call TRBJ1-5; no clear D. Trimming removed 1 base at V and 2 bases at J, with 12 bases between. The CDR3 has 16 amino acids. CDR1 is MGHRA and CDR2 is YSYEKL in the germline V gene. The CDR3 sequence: CASSQGDRSGNQPQHF. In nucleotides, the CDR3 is TGCGCCAGCAGCCAAGGAGACCGTTCAGGCAATCAGCCCCAGCATTTT.

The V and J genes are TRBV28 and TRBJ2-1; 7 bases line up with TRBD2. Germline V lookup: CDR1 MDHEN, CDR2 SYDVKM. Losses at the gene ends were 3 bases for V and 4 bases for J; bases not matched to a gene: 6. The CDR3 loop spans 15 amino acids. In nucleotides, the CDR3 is TGTGCCAGCAGTTTCCTCAGGGAGGGGTACAATGAGCAGTTCTTC. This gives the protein CASSFLREGYNEQFF. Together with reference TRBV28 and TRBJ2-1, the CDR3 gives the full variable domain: DVKVTQSSRYLVKRTGEKVFLECVQDMDHENMFWYRQDPGLGLRLIYFSYDVKMKEKGDIPEGYSVSREKKERFSLILESASTNQTSMYLCASSFLREGYNEQFFGPGTRLTVL.

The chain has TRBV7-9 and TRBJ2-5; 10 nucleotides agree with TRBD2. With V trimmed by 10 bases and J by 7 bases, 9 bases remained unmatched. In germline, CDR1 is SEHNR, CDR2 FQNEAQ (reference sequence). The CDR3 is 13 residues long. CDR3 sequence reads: CATGAGGPGTQYF. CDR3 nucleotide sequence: TGTGCCACGGGAGCGGGGGGGCCTGGGACCCAGTACTTC.

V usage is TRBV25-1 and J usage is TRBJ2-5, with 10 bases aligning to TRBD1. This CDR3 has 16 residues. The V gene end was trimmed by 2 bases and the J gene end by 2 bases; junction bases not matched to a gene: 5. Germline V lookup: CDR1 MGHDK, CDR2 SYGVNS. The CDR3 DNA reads TGTGCCAGCAGTGAAGGGGACAGGGGAGGACAAGAGACCCAGTACTTC. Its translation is CASSEGDRGGQETQYF.

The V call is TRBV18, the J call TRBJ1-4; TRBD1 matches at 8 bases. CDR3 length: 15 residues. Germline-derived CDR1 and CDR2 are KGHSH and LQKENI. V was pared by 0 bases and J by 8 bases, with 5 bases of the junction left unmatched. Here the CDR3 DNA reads TGTGCCAGCTCACCACCGGCAGGGGGCGAAGAAAAACTGTTTTTT. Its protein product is CASSPPAGGEEKLFF.